These 18 T cell receptor beta chains were sequenced from one sample in a study of CD8+ T cells in alopecia areata. Sequencing templates came from extracted RNA that was reverse transcribed into cDNA. Assay used: immunoSEQ multiplex PCR; TCRdb lists only in-frame clones, some missing. The sample consists of some 150,000 clones, around 50% of them appearing once. Sequenced material: CD4+ T cells sorted from blood, taken at week 0. Receptors were obtained from a human donor with alopecia areata.

The rearrangement joins TRBV5-8 to TRBJ2-5; D is perhaps TRBD2 (6 bases). The V gene's germline CDR1 is SGHTS and CDR2 YDEGEE. The CDR3 sequence is 16 residues long. V lost 1 base, J lost 1 base, and 14 bases lay in between. The CDR3 region has the DNA TGTGCCAGCAGCTTGAGTCTTTTCGGGGGCCAAGAGACCCAGTACTTC. It specifies CASSLSLFGGQETQYF.

V and J are TRBV25-1 and TRBJ1-2, with D perhaps TRBD1 (5 bases). CDR1 and CDR2 from the germline V gene are MGHDK and SYGVNS. V lost 6 bases and J 3 bases, leaving 8 bases between the germline ends. CDR3 length: 12 amino acids. The CDR3 nucleotides are TGTGCCAGCAGGGACACCTACTATGGCTACACCTTC. It specifies CASRDTYYGYTF.

This clone appeared a few times. The rearrangement links TRBV18 to TRBJ1-3; D perhaps matches TRBD1 (5 bases). CDR3 length: 16 residues. V shed 6 bases and J shed 4 bases, with 19 bases lying between them. Germline V gives CDR1 KGHSH, CDR2 LQKENI. The CDR3 region has the DNA TGTGCCAGCTCCCCTACTACAGGAAGCGGCGGAAACACCATATATTTT. Its protein is CASSPTTGSGGNTIYF.

This clone was counted between two and nine times. This chain joins TRBV7-9 and TRBJ1-1; possibly TRBD1 for D (6 bases). V dropped 3 bases and J dropped 4 bases, with 18 bases sitting between them. CDR1 SEHNR and CDR2 FQNEAQ come from the germline V gene (reference sequence). The CDR3 sequence is 16 residues long. The CDR3 DNA sequence: TGTGCCAGCAGCTTCGCCGGGACACTGAGGGGCACTGAAGCTTTCTTT. Residues: CASSFAGTLRGTEAFF.

The chain is built from TRBV29-1 and TRBJ2-5, with 10 bases that match TRBD1. Unmatched junction bases numbered 5, after V lost 8 bases and J lost 8 bases. The CDR3 is 11 residues long. Per germline, CDR1 SQVTM and CDR2 ANQGSEA. The CDR3 nucleotides are TGCAGCCTCGGGACAGGGGATACCCAGTACTTC. Its translation is CSLGTGDTQYF.

This clone was picked up a small number of times. The chain combines TRBV5-1 with TRBJ2-2, with D possibly matching TRBD1 (5 bases). Germline V gene data show CDR1 as SGHRS and CDR2 as YFSETQ. There are 13 residues in the CDR3. With 2 bases removed from V and 8 bases from J, the gap between germline ends came to 10 bases. The CDR3 reads CASSFTGRGELFF. The DNA of the CDR3 is TGCGCCAGCAGCTTTACAGGAAGAGGGGAGCTGTTTTTT.

This sequence joins TRBV2 and TRBJ1-4, with D tentatively TRBD1 (6 bases). This CDR3 region has 15 residues. With 2 bases removed from V and 6 bases from J, the gap between germline ends came to 13 bases. Germline V CDR1 and CDR2: SNHLY, FYNNEI. CDR3 amino acids: CASSESGQGYEKLFF. CDR3 DNA: TGTGCCAGCAGTGAAAGCGGGCAGGGGTATGAAAAACTGTTTTTT.

The chain recombines TRBV30 with TRBJ2-6, with D hard to call. Trimming left V 7 bases short and J 1 base short, with 8 bases between. Germline loops: CDR1 GTSNPN, CDR2 SVGIG (reference sequence). The length of the CDR3 is 13 residues. The CDR3 here is CASVTSGANVLTF. The CDR3 DNA is TGTGCCTCCGTTACATCTGGGGCCAACGTCCTGACTTTC.

The chain uses TRBV29-1 and TRBJ2-2; 7 nucleotides agree with TRBD1. The CDR3 sequence is 19 residues long. After removal of 3 bases from V and 5 bases from J, the junction contained 21 bases not matched to a gene. CDR1 is SQVTM, CDR2 ANQGSEA, per germline. CDR3: CSVEKDGPRTGRGTGELFF. For the CDR3, the DNA is TGCAGCGTTGAGAAAGATGGACCACGGACAGGCCGTGGGACCGGGGAGCTGTTTTTT.

The V and J genes are TRBV4-2 and TRBJ2-5; 8 bases agree with TRBD1. CDR1 is LGHNA and CDR2 is YNFKEQ in the germline V gene. Trimming removed 2 bases from V and 4 bases from J; junction bases left unmatched: 3. This CDR3 contains 14 residues. The CDR3 here is CASSQPGGVETQYF. The DNA for the CDR3 is TGTGCCAGCAGCCAACCAGGGGGCGTAGAGACCCAGTACTTC.

The sample holds one count of this clone. The DNA for the CDR3 is TGTGCCAGCCTCCTGGGGACAGGGGGCGGCTACACCTTC. It specifies CASLLGTGGGYTF. The chain carries TRBV2 and TRBJ1-2; 12 bases fit TRBD1. The CDR3 is 13 amino acids. V lost 8 bases to trimming and J lost 8 bases; unmatched junction nucleotides: 6. Germline V gene data show CDR1 as SNHLY and CDR2 as FYNNEI. Using reference TRBV2 and TRBJ1-2 for the parts outside the CDR3, the full variable domain is EPEVTQTPSHQVTQMGQEVILRCVPISNHLYFYWYRQILGQKVEFLVSFYNNEISEKSEIFDDQFSVERPDGSNFTLKIRSTKLEDSAMYFCASLLGTGGGYTFGSGTRLTVV.

The chain joins TRBV18 to TRBJ1-1; a possible D gene is TRBD1 (5 bases). Deletions cut 3 bases from V and 1 base from J, with 9 bases between. The germline CDR1 and CDR2 sequences are KGHSH and LQKENI. The CDR3 length is 14 residues. The CDR3 bases are TGTGCCAGCTCACCCGGGACTGAGAACACTGAAGCTTTCTTT. It specifies CASSPGTENTEAFF.

The chain joins TRBV29-1 to TRBJ1-3, with D possibly matching TRBD1 (5 bases). V dropped 7 bases and J dropped 3 bases, with 19 bases sitting between them. This CDR3 region has 15 residues. Germline V gives CDR1 SQVTM, CDR2 ANQGSEA. DNA for the CDR3: TGCAGCGCCGGCGAGCTAGCAGGGTTTGGAAACACCATATATTTT. Residues: CSAGELAGFGNTIYF. Full variable domain (outside the CDR3, taken from reference TRBV29-1 and TRBJ1-3): SAVISQKPSRDICQRGTSLTIQCQVDSQVTMMFWYRQQPGQSLTLIATANQGSEATYESGFVIDKFPISRPNLTFSTLTVSNMSPEDSSIYLCSAGELAGFGNTIYFGEGSWLTVV.

The chain employs TRBV29-1 and TRBJ1-2; D is perhaps TRBD1 (5 bases). The CDR3 contains 15 residues. Trimming shortened V by 4 bases and J by 8 bases, and 23 bases separated the two germline ends. The germline V gene has CDR1 SQVTM and CDR2 ANQGSEA. The CDR3 bases are TGCAGCGTTGGCTTCCGGGACCTCTCTCCCTACGGCTACACCTTC. Translation: CSVGFRDLSPYGYTF.

This clone was found a few times. This rearrangement joins TRBV30 to TRBJ1-1; D gene ambiguous. Germline loops: CDR1 GTSNPN, CDR2 SVGIG (reference sequence). The CDR3 length is 12 residues. The V gene lost 0 bases and the J gene lost 0 bases, with 2 bases spanning the gap. This CDR3 reads CAWSVLNTEAFF. The CDR3 region has the DNA TGTGCCTGGAGTGTACTGAACACTGAAGCTTTCTTT.

V is TRBV29-1 and J is TRBJ1-5, with TRBD1 as a possible D gene (6 bases). Germline CDR1 reads SQVTM; CDR2 reads ANQGSEA. The CDR3 has 16 amino acids. V lost 4 bases and J 7 bases, leaving 23 bases between the germline ends. The CDR3 DNA sequence: TGCAGCGTTGGGCCGGGACACCTCATACCCCGGCAGCCCCAGCATTTT. Protein product: CSVGPGHLIPRQPQHF.

The J gene is TRBJ1-1, the V gene TRBV29-1; D not resolved. Per germline, CDR1 SQVTM and CDR2 ANQGSEA. The CDR3 length is 11 residues. V was pared by 7 bases and J by 3 bases, with 9 bases between. The CDR3 region is CSGGRDTEAFF. DNA of the CDR3: TGCAGCGGTGGGCGGGACACTGAAGCTTTCTTT. Filled out from reference TRBV29-1 and TRBJ1-1, the complete variable domain reads SAVISQKPSRDICQRGTSLTIQCQVDSQVTMMFWYRQQPGQSLTLIATANQGSEATYESGFVIDKFPISRPNLTFSTLTVSNMSPEDSSIYLCSGGRDTEAFFGQGTRLTVV.

This clone was picked up many times. The gene calls are TRBV18 and TRBJ2-1; no clear D gene. The ends were cut back, 3 bases at V and 8 bases at J, with 8 bases in the middle. CDR3 length: 12 amino acids. Germline CDR1 is KGHSH and CDR2 is LQKENI. CDR3 sequence: CASSPWDDEQFF. In DNA, the CDR3 is TGTGCCAGCTCACCTTGGGATGATGAGCAGTTCTTC.